The 8 T cell receptor beta chains below were found in one sample sequenced in a study of Ad26.COV2.S vaccination and SARS-CoV-2 variants. Treatment defined: over 15 received Ad26.COV2.S at low or high dose, single or two shots; several received placebo; per-sample allocation not given. Sampling took place 63 days after the first vaccine or placebo injection. Measured with immunoSEQ multiplex PCR; TCRdb has only the in-frame clones, and not every one. Here the sample spans 350,000 to 450,000 clones, approximately 84% being singletons. Specimen: peripheral blood, collected in a trial of Ad26.COV2.S vaccine versus placebo. The receptors originated from a person aged 18-60 years who received the Ad26.COV2.S COVID-19 vaccine or a placebo.

This chain joins TRBV28 and TRBJ1-5; D possibly corresponds to TRBD1 (6 bases). There are 15 residues in the CDR3. V was shortened by 6 bases and J by 3 bases, with 15 bases between the two germline ends. Germline CDR1 MDHEN, CDR2 SYDVKM. CDR3: CASSDSDRFNQPQHF. The CDR3 region has the DNA TGTGCCAGCAGCGATTCCGACAGGTTCAATCAGCCCCAGCATTTT.

The CDR3 DNA reads TGTGCCAGTTCGATCGTCTCGCAAATCGTCTATGGCTACACCTTC. It is translated as CASSIVSQIVYGYTF. The chain links TRBV18 to TRBJ1-2; D gene ambiguous. The length of the CDR3 is 15 residues. V lost 9 bases and J lost 4, with 21 bases in between. Germline CDR1 reads KGHSH; CDR2 reads LQKENI. Complete variable domain (other parts from reference TRBV18 and TRBJ1-2): NAGVMQNPRHLVRRRGQEARLRCSPMKGHSHVYWYRQLPEEGLKFMVYLQKENIIDESGMPKERFSAEFPKEGPSILRIQQVVRGDSAAYFCASSIVSQIVYGYTFGSGTRLTVV.

This clone has a single count. V usage is TRBV21-1 and J usage is TRBJ2-3. TRBV21-1 is flagged as a pseudogene. The CDR3 is made up of 14 amino acids. The CDR3 loop reads CASSRKGPTDTQYF. In DNA form, the CDR3 reads TGTGCCAGCAGCAGGAAGGGCCCCACAGATACGCAGTATTTT.

The gene calls are TRBV4-1 and TRBJ2-7; 7 bases agree with TRBD1. Per germline, CDR1 MGHRA and CDR2 YSYEKL. V dropped 2 bases and J dropped 1; count of bases not matched to a gene: 2. The CDR3 is 14 residues long. The CDR3 protein is CASSQTQGSYEQYF. The CDR3, as DNA: TGCGCCAGCAGCCAAACACAGGGGTCCTACGAGCAGTACTTC.

The V gene is TRBV5-6, the J gene TRBJ2-5; 11 bases fit TRBD1. The germline CDR1 and CDR2 sequences are SGHDT and YYEEEE. This CDR3 is 15 amino acids long. The trim removed 4 bases at V and 5 bases at J, leaving 7 bases unmatched. CDR3 sequence: CASSPGQGARETQYF. CDR3 nucleotide sequence: TGTGCCAGCAGCCCAGGACAGGGGGCGCGGGAGACCCAGTACTTC.

V usage is TRBV9 and J usage is TRBJ2-5, with D uncertain. CDR1 and CDR2 from the germline V gene are SGDLS and YYNGEE. The CDR3 extends over 12 amino acids. V was pared by 3 bases and J by 0 bases, with 3 bases between. The CDR3 DNA reads TGTGCCAGCAGCGGGGACCAAGAGACCCAGTACTTC. Its translation: CASSGDQETQYF.

The chain is built from TRBV3-1 (or the pseudogene TRBV3-2) and TRBJ1-2; no definite D call. V was trimmed by 3 bases and J by 4 bases, leaving 15 bases between them. In germline, CDR1 is LGHDT, CDR2 YNNKEL (reference sequence). The CDR3 is 15 amino acids. CDR3 protein: CASSQLVLGTYGYTF. CDR3 sequence (DNA): TGTGCCAGCAGCCAGCTCGTGCTGGGAACCTATGGCTACACCTTC.

The chain couples TRBV24-1 to TRBJ1-2; possible D gene TRBD1, 5 bases. CDR1 and CDR2 (germline): KGHDR, SFDVKD. This CDR3 is 14 amino acids long. The germline V and J ends were trimmed by 3 bases and 3 bases, with 10 bases remaining between them. The CDR3 bases are TGTGCCACCAGTGATCCCACAGGCCACTATGGCTACACCTTC. Protein product: CATSDPTGHYGYTF.